Listed here are 32 T cell receptor beta chains from one sample, sequenced in a study of T cell repertoires in ileal Crohn's disease. Sequenced by immunoSEQ multiplex PCR; TCRdb stores in-frame clones only, minus some. This table holds some 16,000 clones, 80% found once. Material: ileal tissue. The receptors were gathered from an adult with Crohn's disease.

The CDR3 nucleotides read TGTGCCATGGGGGGGGTAGCCAAAAACATTCAGTACTTC. Translated: CAMGGVAKNIQYF. The chain carries TRBV6-6 and TRBJ2-4, with TRBD2 matching over 7 bases. The V gene's germline CDR1 is MNHNY and CDR2 SVGAGI (reference sequence). The V segment lost 10 bases and the J segment 0 bases; nucleotides outside the gene matches: 3. The CDR3 extends over 13 amino acids.

The chain has TRBV5-6 and TRBJ1-5, with a weak D call TRBD1 (6 bases). This CDR3 is 16 amino acids long. Germline CDR1 SGHDT, CDR2 YYEEEE. Deletions cut 3 bases from V and 0 bases from J, with 13 bases between. Here the CDR3 reads CASSSWTAISNQPQHF. The CDR3, as DNA: TGTGCCAGCAGCTCGTGGACAGCAATTAGCAATCAGCCCCAGCATTTT.

The rearrangement uses TRBV5-1 and TRBJ2-2; 7 bases map to TRBD1. Per germline, CDR1 SGHRS and CDR2 YFSETQ. This CDR3 is 13 amino acids long. J was trimmed by 5 bases and V by 5 bases; bases with no gene match: 3. CDR3 DNA sequence: TGCGCCAGCAGTTCAGGGGGTACCGGGGAGCTGTTTTTT. The encoded protein is CASSSGGTGELFF. The full variable domain, with the rest looked up from reference TRBV5-1 and TRBJ2-2, is KAGVTQTPRYLIKTRGQQVTLSCSPISGHRSVSWYQQTPGQGLQFLFEYFSETQRNKGNFPGRFSGRQFSNSRSEMNVSTLELGDSALYLCASSSGGTGELFFGEGSRLTVL.

The chain carries TRBV12-2 and TRBJ2-2; TRBD2, the table's D call, lacks a check against the DNA. TRBV12-2 is tagged as a pseudogene. CDR3 length: 19 amino acids. Here the CDR3 DNA reads TGTGCAAGTCGCTGCAGACGAGCCGGACTAGCGGGGTCGGCCGGGGAGCTGTTTTTT. Its protein product is CASRCRRAGLAGSAGELFF.

The chain employs TRBV27 and TRBJ2-1, with a weak D call TRBD1 (5 bases). Germline V gene lookup returns CDR1 MNHEY and CDR2 SMNVEV (reference sequence). V dropped 5 bases and J dropped 5 bases, with 13 bases sitting between them. This CDR3 region has 14 residues. The CDR3 DNA sequence: TGTGCCAGCAGTCTTAGACAGCTACACAATGAGCAGTTCTTC. Its translation is CASSLRQLHNEQFF.

This chain joins TRBV21-1 and TRBJ1-3. TRBV21-1 is described as a pseudogene. The CDR3 consists of 15 residues. The CDR3 spells CASSKQGGPGNTIYF. In DNA form, the CDR3 reads TGTGCCAGCAGCAAACAGGGAGGACCTGGAAACACCATATATTTT.

The rearrangement uses TRBV30 and TRBJ1-2; 7 bases are a match to TRBD1. CDR1 is GTSNPN, CDR2 SVGIG, per germline (reference sequence). After removal of 6 bases from V and 3 bases from J, the junction contained 10 bases not matched to a gene. The CDR3 runs 14 residues. As DNA, the CDR3 is TGTGCCTGTCTTGTATCCAGGGGGGACTATGGCTACACCTTC. Its protein is CACLVSRGDYGYTF.

The V gene is TRBV5-4, the J gene TRBJ1-1; D remains unclear. V shed 0 bases and J shed 1 base, with 7 bases lying between them. Germline V CDR1 and CDR2: SGHNT, YYREEE (reference sequence). The CDR3 covers 14 residues. CDR3 sequence: CASSLERTNTEAFF. The CDR3 DNA follows: TGTGCCAGCAGCTTGGAGAGAACGAACACTGAAGCTTTCTTT.

This clone has only a few counts. The chain combines TRBV28 with TRBJ2-2; 15 bases are a match to TRBD2. CDR1 is MDHEN and CDR2 is SYDVKM in the germline V gene. Trimming removed 5 bases from V and 7 bases from J; junction bases left unmatched: 5. The CDR3 consists of 16 residues. The CDR3 bases are TGTGCCAGCAGTCGGACTAGCGGGGGGGGACTCGGGGAGCTGTTTTTT. Protein product: CASSRTSGGGLGELFF. The variable domain in full, completed from reference TRBV28 and TRBJ2-2, reads DVKVTQSSRYLVKRTGEKVFLECVQDMDHENMFWYRQDPGLGLRLIYFSYDVKMKEKGDIPEGYSVSREKKERFSLILESASTNQTSMYLCASSRTSGGGLGELFFGEGSRLTVL.

The chain carries TRBV5-4 and TRBJ2-7, with 10 bases fitting TRBD1. CDR3 length: 14 residues. V shed 4 bases and J 3 bases; nucleotides not matched to a gene: 4. Germline V gene lookup returns CDR1 SGHNT and CDR2 YYREEE (reference sequence). CDR3 residues: CASSAGQGNYEQYV. CDR3 nucleotides: TGTGCCAGCAGCGCGGGACAGGGGAACTACGAGCAGTACGTC.

This clone was seen just once. The chain carries TRBV5-6 and TRBJ2-2; TRBD1 matches 12 bases. CDR3 length: 18 amino acids. The V gene's germline CDR1 is SGHDT and CDR2 YYEEEE. Trimming removed 2 bases from V and 5 bases from J; junction bases left unmatched: 10. CDR3 sequence: CASSFGRGQGAGTGELFF. CDR3 sequence (DNA): TGTGCCAGCAGCTTCGGCCGGGGACAGGGGGCGGGGACCGGGGAGCTGTTTTTT.

This clone was counted once. V and J are TRBV29-1 and TRBJ1-2, with TRBD1 identical over 8 bases. The CDR3 runs 12 residues. With 0 bases clipped from V and 8 bases from J, the junction kept 2 bases outside the gene matches. Germline CDR1 SQVTM, CDR2 ANQGSEA. This chain's CDR3 is CSVEDGDRGYTF. The CDR3 DNA is TGCAGCGTTGAAGATGGGGACAGGGGCTACACCTTC.

The chain has TRBV6-5 and TRBJ2-6; a possible D gene is TRBD2 (6 bases). The CDR3 extends over 15 amino acids. Germline V gene data show CDR1 as MNHEY and CDR2 as SVGAGI. V lost 6 bases and J lost 1, with 10 bases in between. The CDR3 sequence is CASSDGGSGANVLTF. CDR3 bases: TGTGCCAGCAGCGACGGGGGATCTGGGGCCAACGTCCTGACTTTC.

The chain couples TRBV6-5 to TRBJ1-4; 11 bases agree with TRBD1. Germline trimming cut 9 bases from V and 8 bases from J; bases unmatched to any gene: 5. Per germline, CDR1 MNHEY and CDR2 SVGAGI. This CDR3 region has 13 residues. CDR3 coding DNA: TGTGCCAGTTCGGGACAGGGGGGAGAAAAACTGTTTTTT. This codes for CASSGQGGEKLFF.

CDR3 in DNA: TGTGCCAGCAGCCAAGATAGGGCGGGGAACATTCAGTACTTC. Translating gives CASSQDRAGNIQYF. This sequence joins TRBV14 and TRBJ2-4; possibly TRBD2 for D (6 bases). This CDR3 contains 14 residues. The germline V gene encodes CDR1 SGHDN and CDR2 FVKESK. The V gene lost 0 bases and the J gene lost 7 bases, with 10 bases spanning the gap.

This sequence joins TRBV4-3 and TRBJ1-2, with D maybe TRBD1 (5 bases). Trimming pared 4 bases from V and 0 bases from J, leaving 21 bases between. Germline values: CDR1 LGHNA, CDR2 YSLEER. The CDR3 sequence is 18 residues long. CDR3 DNA: TGCGCCAGCAGCCCAAGGGTGTTACAGGCCCCAGCTAACTATGGCTACACCTTC. Protein product: CASSPRVLQAPANYGYTF.

The rearrangement joins TRBV5-5 to TRBJ2-3; tentatively, D is TRBD2 (5 bases). V was pared by 4 bases and J by 2 bases, with 14 bases between. Germline V CDR1 and CDR2: SGHKS, YYEKEE (reference sequence). The length of the CDR3 is 15 residues. This chain's CDR3 is CASSAGLGFTDTQYF. The CDR3 DNA reads TGTGCCAGCAGCGCTGGACTGGGTTTCACAGATACGCAGTATTTT.

The chain is built from TRBV28 and TRBJ1-5, with 9 bases fitting TRBD1. CDR1 and CDR2 from the germline V gene are MDHEN and SYDVKM. V gave up 5 bases and J gave up 4 bases; unmatched junction bases: 3. The CDR3 has 14 residues. The CDR3 region has the DNA TGTGCCAGCAGTCCCGGGACAGGGAATCAGCCCCAGCATTTT. It codes for CASSPGTGNQPQHF.

The chain is built from TRBV6-1 and TRBJ2-3; no clear D. Trimming removed 6 bases from V and 0 bases from J, with 10 bases in between. The CDR3 extends over 14 amino acids. The germline CDR1 and CDR2 sequences are MNHNS and SASEGT. CDR3 nucleotides: TGTGCCAGCAGGATAGAGACTAGCACAGATACGCAGTATTTT. It encodes CASRIETSTDTQYF.

The V call is TRBV7-8, the J call TRBJ2-3; 11 bases align to TRBD2. After removal of 6 bases from V and 2 bases from J, the junction contained 7 bases not matched to a gene. Germline CDR1 SGHVS, CDR2 FQNEAQ. This CDR3 spans 16 amino acids. The CDR3 loop reads CASRPLAGVPTDTQYF. Written as DNA, the CDR3 is TGTGCCAGCAGACCACTAGCGGGAGTCCCCACAGATACGCAGTATTTT.

The genes are TRBV7-9 and TRBJ2-1; 11 bases are a match to TRBD1. CDR3 length: 15 amino acids. Per germline, CDR1 SEHNR and CDR2 FQNEAQ (reference sequence). Trimming cost V 3 bases and J 2 bases; bases outside gene matches: 0. The chain's CDR3 is CASSLGQGAYNEQFF. The CDR3 nucleotides are TGTGCCAGCAGCTTGGGACAGGGGGCCTACAATGAGCAGTTCTTC.

The chain combines TRBV30 with TRBJ1-6; D possibly corresponds to TRBD1 (5 bases). Germline V lookup: CDR1 GTSNPN, CDR2 SVGIG (reference sequence). V gave up 6 bases and J gave up 0 bases, with 18 bases separating them. The CDR3 has 17 amino acids. CDR3: CACTTGVGSSYNSPLHF. DNA for the CDR3: TGTGCCTGCACCACAGGAGTAGGAAGCTCCTATAATTCACCCCTCCACTTT.

The rearrangement links TRBV13 to TRBJ1-2; 7 bases map to TRBD1. V lost 1 base to trimming and J lost 5 bases; unmatched junction nucleotides: 16. The CDR3 has 18 residues. Germline CDR1 reads PRHDT; CDR2 reads FYEKMQ (reference sequence). The CDR3 DNA follows: TGTGCCAGCAGCTTAGTGGTGTGGACAGGTCCTCAAACATATGGCTACACCTTC. Translation: CASSLVVWTGPQTYGYTF.

This clone was observed a single time. The chain employs TRBV7-2 and TRBJ2-1; 10 positions match TRBD2. The J segment lost 6 bases and the V segment lost 5 bases, leaving 7 bases of the junction unmatched. Germline V lookup: CDR1 SGHTA, CDR2 FQGNSA. This CDR3 contains 15 residues. The CDR3 DNA reads TGTGCCAGCAGCACAGCGGGGGGGCCGTTCAATGAGCAGTTCTTC. This translates into CASSTAGGPFNEQFF. Variable domain in full (rest from reference TRBV7-2 and TRBJ2-1): GAGVSQSPSNKVTEKGKDVELRCDPISGHTALYWYRQSLGQGLEFLIYFQGNSAPDKSGLPSDRFSAERTGGSVSTLTIQRTQQEDSAVYLCASSTAGGPFNEQFFGPGTRLTVL.

The chain is built from TRBV5-1 and TRBJ2-1; D is uncertain. V gave up 0 bases and J gave up 6 bases, with 7 bases separating them. CDR1 is SGHRS, CDR2 YFSETQ, per germline. This CDR3 has 13 residues. The CDR3 loop is CASSLASPNEQFF. DNA for the CDR3: TGCGCCAGCAGCTTGGCATCCCCCAATGAGCAGTTCTTC.

V is TRBV7-8 and J is TRBJ2-7; D is perhaps TRBD1 (5 bases). The germline CDR1 and CDR2 sequences are SGHVS and FQNEAQ. V was cut by 2 bases and J by 6 bases, with 11 bases left in between. This CDR3 contains 13 residues. CDR3 protein: CASSLLRGSEQYV. DNA of the CDR3: TGTGCCAGCAGCTTACTTAGGGGCTCCGAGCAGTACGTC.

The CDR3 loop is CASRPGLAGNNEQFF. In nucleotides, the CDR3 is TGTGCCAGCCGACCGGGACTAGCGGGGAACAATGAGCAGTTCTTC. The chain couples TRBV11-3 to TRBJ2-1; the match to TRBD2 covers 13 bases. Germline CDR1 reads SGHNT; CDR2 reads YENEEA. J lost 5 bases, V lost 8 bases, and 6 bases had no gene match. This CDR3 is built from 15 residues.

This chain links TRBV6-5 with TRBJ2-2; D might be TRBD1 (6 bases). CDR1 is MNHEY, CDR2 SVGAGI, per germline. The CDR3 totals 14 residues. Trimming stripped 4 bases from V and 4 bases from J, with 10 bases between. The CDR3 DNA follows: TGTGCCAGCAGTTTCAGGGGTGCCACCGGGGAGCTGTTTTTT. It translates to CASSFRGATGELFF.

The CDR3 protein is CASSPGWGTPFEQYF. The CDR3 region has the DNA TGTGCCAGCAGCCCCGGGTGGGGGACACCTTTTGAGCAGTACTTC. The chain combines TRBV9 with TRBJ2-7; possibly TRBD1 for D (6 bases). The V and J ends lost 4 bases and 7 bases respectively, with 21 bases between them. CDR3 length equals 15 residues. Germline CDR1 reads SGDLS; CDR2 reads YYNGEE. Based on the CDR3 plus reference TRBV9 and TRBJ2-7, the full variable domain is DSGVTQTPKHLITATGQRVTLRCSPRSGDLSVYWYQQSLDQGLQFLIQYYNGEERAKGNILERFSAQQFPDLHSELNLSSLELGDSALYFCASSPGWGTPFEQYFGPGTRLTVT.

The gene calls are TRBV4-1 and TRBJ2-3; TRBD1 agrees at 7 bases. The CDR3 sequence is 15 residues long. Germline V CDR1 and CDR2: MGHRA, YSYEKL. After removal of 1 base from V and 2 bases from J, the junction contained 3 bases not matched to a gene. CDR3: CASSQGQGTTDTQYF. CDR3 DNA sequence: TGCGCCAGCAGCCAAGGACAGGGTACCACAGATACGCAGTATTTT.

J is TRBJ2-4 and V is TRBV2; D uncertain. Deletions cut 7 bases from V and 0 bases from J, with 13 bases between. Germline CDR1 SNHLY, CDR2 FYNNEI. The CDR3 is 15 amino acids. For the CDR3, the DNA is TGTGCCAGCATGGGCCAGGCTTTAGCCAAAAACATTCAGTACTTC. The encoded protein is CASMGQALAKNIQYF.

Only one count was recorded for this clone. This chain uses TRBV6-5 with TRBJ1-2; D is uncertain. With 0 bases removed from V and 8 bases from J, the gap between germline ends came to 10 bases. Looked up from germline, CDR1 is MNHEY and CDR2 is SVGAGI. The length of the CDR3 is 13 residues. The CDR3: CASSYSGQRGYTF. CDR3 nucleotides: TGTGCCAGCAGTTACTCGGGTCAGCGAGGCTACACCTTC.